The 27 T cell receptor beta chains reported below all come from one sample, sequenced in a study of control samples from healthy donors and cancer patients. The protocol was immunoSEQ multiplex PCR, while the TCRdb copy is restricted to in-frame clones and leaves out a portion. Among about 180,000 clones listed, roughly 90% were seen once. The sequencing sample was made of blood. The receptors originated from a woman aged 45-60 years in good health.

V usage is TRBV7-2 and J usage is TRBJ1-1; D gene ambiguous. V lost 11 bases, J lost 0 bases, and 10 bases lay in between. This CDR3 region has 12 residues. Germline values: CDR1 SGHTA, CDR2 FQGNSA. CDR3 loop: CAGKGMNTEAFF. In nucleotides, the CDR3 is TGTGCCGGGAAGGGCATGAACACTGAAGCTTTCTTT. Combining the CDR3 with reference TRBV7-2 and TRBJ1-1 gives the whole variable domain GAGVSQSPSNKVTEKGKDVELRCDPISGHTALYWYRQSLGQGLEFLIYFQGNSAPDKSGLPSDRFSAERTGGSVSTLTIQRTQQEDSAVYLCAGKGMNTEAFFGQGTRLTVV.

The V gene is TRBV7-9, the J gene TRBJ2-7; 11 bases line up with TRBD1. The CDR3 covers 15 residues. The V segment lost 2 bases and the J segment 5 bases; nucleotides outside the gene matches: 5. Germline values: CDR1 SEHNR, CDR2 FQNEAQ (reference sequence). The CDR3 region has the DNA TGTGCCAGCAGCTTAAGGGGACAGGGGGGAAACGAGCAGTACTTC. Protein product: CASSLRGQGGNEQYF.

This chain uses TRBV5-5 with TRBJ1-4; D gene unclear. V was clipped by 2 bases and J by 4 bases, with 12 bases between them. Looked up from germline, CDR1 is SGHKS and CDR2 is YYEKEE (reference sequence). The CDR3 has 15 amino acids. DNA for the CDR3: TGTGCCAGCAGCTTTGGGGAAAGTCTTAATGAAAAACTGTTTTTT. Translation: CASSFGESLNEKLFF.

This chain joins TRBV4-1 and TRBJ2-2, with unresolved D. The ends were cut back, 4 bases at V and 2 bases at J, with 8 bases in the middle. The CDR3 covers 14 residues. Germline assignment: CDR1 MGHRA and CDR2 YSYEKL. The CDR3 sequence: CASSLGGNTGELFF. The CDR3 DNA reads as TGCGCCAGCAGCCTGGGCGGAAACACCGGGGAGCTGTTTTTT.

This clone is a singleton in its sample. The chain couples TRBV5-1 to TRBJ2-7, with TRBD1 matching over 8 bases. The CDR3 has 13 residues. The germline gives CDR1 SGHRS, CDR2 YFSETQ. J was trimmed by 3 bases and V by 6 bases; bases with no gene match: 5. The CDR3 here is CASTRTGHYEQYF. The DNA for the CDR3 is TGCGCCAGCACACGGACAGGGCACTACGAGCAGTACTTC.

This rearrangement joins TRBV11-2 to TRBJ2-3; 13 bases line up with TRBD2. J gave up 6 bases and V 1 base, and 4 bases lay outside the gene matches. Germline values: CDR1 SGHAT, CDR2 FQNNGV. The CDR3 runs 16 residues. DNA for the CDR3: TGTGCCAGCAGCTTAGGGACTAGCGGGGGTGGGGATACGCAGTATTTT. It codes for CASSLGTSGGGDTQYF. Full variable domain (outside the CDR3, taken from reference TRBV11-2 and TRBJ2-3): EAGVAQSPRYKIIEKRQSVAFWCNPISGHATLYWYQQILGQGPKLLIQFQNNGVVDDSQLPKDRFSAERLKGVDSTLKIQPAKLEDSAVYLCASSLGTSGGGDTQYFGPGTRLTVL.

This clone has only one observation. V gene TRBV28 combines with J gene TRBJ1-1; D not certain. The CDR3 has 11 amino acids. Trimming pared 7 bases from V and 8 bases from J, leaving 11 bases between. CDR1 MDHEN and CDR2 SYDVKM come from the germline V gene. The CDR3 DNA reads as TGTGCCAGCATAGGACCGGGGGAAGCTTTCTTT. This translates into CASIGPGEAFF.

V usage is TRBV12-5 and J usage is TRBJ2-2; D unclear. The CDR3 runs 14 residues. Trimming cost V 6 bases and J 4 bases, with 12 bases left between them. Germline loops: CDR1 LGHNT, CDR2 FRNRAP. CDR3 sequence reads: CASGREFATGELFF. In DNA, the CDR3 is TGTGCTAGTGGGCGCGAATTTGCCACCGGGGAGCTGTTTTTT. The full variable domain, completed using reference TRBV12-5 and TRBJ2-2, is DARVTQTPRHKVTEMGQEVTMRCQPILGHNTVFWYRQTMMQGLELLAYFRNRAPLDDSGMPKDRFSAEMPDATLATLKIQPSEPRDSAVYFCASGREFATGELFFGEGSRLTVL.

This clone was seen a single time. The chain uses TRBV4-2 and TRBJ2-7; possible D gene TRBD1, 6 bases. CDR1 and CDR2 (germline): LGHNA, YNFKEQ. The CDR3 consists of 15 residues. Trimming removed 4 bases from V and 2 bases from J, with 15 bases in between. Written as DNA, the CDR3 is TGTGCCAGCAGCCCTGACGACAGGCCTCCCTACGAGCAGTACTTC. This codes for CASSPDDRPPYEQYF.

The CDR3 region has the DNA TGTGCCAGCAGCTTAGGACTAGCGGGAGTGGAGCAGTACTTC. Translation gives CASSLGLAGVEQYF. The V call is TRBV11-2, the J call TRBJ2-7; 12 bases line up with TRBD2. Germline V gives CDR1 SGHAT, CDR2 FQNNGV. This CDR3 contains 14 residues. V dropped 1 base and J dropped 7; count of bases not matched to a gene: 2.

In DNA, the CDR3 is TGTGCCAGCAGCCGGACGACAGACACTGAAGCTTTCTTT. Translation: CASSRTTDTEAFF. The chain is built from TRBV11-2 and TRBJ1-1, with D tentatively TRBD1 (5 bases). Germline lookup yields CDR1 SGHAT and CDR2 FQNNGV. CDR3 size: 13 residues. The V gene lost 5 bases and the J gene lost 3 bases, with 10 bases spanning the gap.

The chain has TRBV4-3 and TRBJ2-1, with D hard to call. V was clipped by 3 bases and J by 2 bases, with 8 bases between them. CDR1 is LGHNA, CDR2 YSLEER, per germline. This CDR3 is built from 14 residues. CDR3 DNA: TGCGCCAGCAGCCACGAAGACACCTACAATGAGCAGTTCTTC. Its translation is CASSHEDTYNEQFF.

The chain combines TRBV7-9 with TRBJ1-1; no clear D gene. Germline V gene sequence: CDR1 SEHNR, CDR2 FQNEAQ (reference sequence). The CDR3 loop spans 12 amino acids. V lost 5 bases, J lost 9 bases, and 13 bases lay in between. CDR3 sequence reads: CASSAISEKAFF. DNA of the CDR3: TGTGCCAGCAGCGCGATTTCGGAGAAAGCTTTCTTT. Full variable domain (rest looked up from reference TRBV7-9 and TRBJ1-1): DTGVSQNPRHKITKRGQNVTFRCDPISEHNRLYWYRQTLGQGPEFLTYFQNEAQLEKSRLLSDRFSAERPKGSFSTLEIQRTEQGDSAMYLCASSAISEKAFFGQGTRLTVV.

V gene TRBV5-1 combines with J gene TRBJ2-7; 10 bases fit TRBD1. Germline V lookup: CDR1 SGHRS, CDR2 YFSETQ. Trimming took 3 bases from V and 4 from J; bases not matched to a gene: 1. This CDR3 has 13 residues. CDR3 residues: CASSSGQGYEQYF. The CDR3 coding sequence is TGCGCCAGCAGCTCGGGACAGGGGTACGAGCAGTACTTC.

The chain joins TRBV5-1 to TRBJ1-1, with a tentative D call TRBD1 (6 bases). The length of the CDR3 is 14 residues. Trimming took 0 bases from V and 5 from J, leaving 11 bases between them. Germline V gene data show CDR1 as SGHRS and CDR2 as YFSETQ. CDR3 in amino acids: CASSLAGGGTEAFF. In DNA form, the CDR3 reads TGCGCCAGCAGCTTGGCGGGAGGGGGGACTGAAGCTTTCTTT.

The CDR3 sequence: CASNPDGLGGYTF. In DNA, the CDR3 is TGCGCCAGCAACCCGGACGGGTTAGGTGGCTACACCTTC. The chain carries TRBV5-1 and TRBJ1-2; D gene unclear. V lost 6 bases and J lost 7, with 16 bases in between. The CDR3 length is 13 residues. CDR1 SGHRS and CDR2 YFSETQ come from the germline V gene. Full variable domain (missing parts from reference TRBV5-1 and TRBJ1-2): KAGVTQTPRYLIKTRGQQVTLSCSPISGHRSVSWYQQTPGQGLQFLFEYFSETQRNKGNFPGRFSGRQFSNSRSEMNVSTLELGDSALYLCASNPDGLGGYTFGSGTRLTVV.

This chain links TRBV12-2 with TRBJ1-6. TRBV12-2 is listed as a pseudogene. There are 14 residues in the CDR3. CDR3 in DNA: TGTGCAAGTCGCTCGCGCACTGATAATTCACCCCTCCACTTT. Translated: CASRSRTDNSPLHF.

The chain couples TRBV6-5 to TRBJ1-6, with TRBD1 matching over 7 bases. Germline CDR1 and CDR2: MNHEY and SVGAGI. The CDR3 totals 15 residues. V dropped 0 bases and J dropped 8; count of bases not matched to a gene: 4. Written as DNA, the CDR3 is TGTGCCAGCAGTTACTCGGACAGGATGGATTCACCCCTCCACTTT. This gives the protein CASSYSDRMDSPLHF.

The chain combines TRBV27 with TRBJ1-2; D perhaps matches TRBD1 (6 bases). The CDR3 is made up of 14 amino acids. The V end was cut by 0 bases, the J end by 7 bases, with 12 bases between. From germline, CDR1 is MNHEY and CDR2 SMNVEV (reference sequence). The CDR3 DNA is TGTGCCAGCAGTTTATCCGCAGGGGCGGGTGGCTACACCTTC. Translating gives CASSLSAGAGGYTF.

This sequence joins TRBV23-1 and TRBJ1-1; no clear D gene. TRBV23-1 is placed among ORFs of uncertain function. CDR3 length: 14 amino acids. V dropped 0 bases and J dropped 10 bases, with 15 bases sitting between them. In nucleotides, the CDR3 is TGCGCCAGCAGTCAATCGGACGGGATAGGCGTAGCTTTCTTT. It translates to CASSQSDGIGVAFF.

V and J are TRBV10-3 and TRBJ2-3, with 9 nucleotides matching TRBD1. CDR3 size: 15 residues. V was pared by 6 bases and J by 2 bases, with 6 bases of the junction left unmatched. Germline-derived CDR1 and CDR2 are ENHRY and SYGVKD. CDR3 region: CAISSTGGTTDTQYF. Written as DNA, the CDR3 is TGTGCCATCAGCAGCACAGGGGGCACCACAGATACGCAGTATTTT.

The chain couples TRBV4-2 to TRBJ2-1; the D is unclear. Trimming took 0 bases from V and 0 from J, leaving 9 bases between them. Germline V gene data show CDR1 as LGHNA and CDR2 as YNFKEQ. This CDR3 has 16 residues. CDR3 in DNA: TGTGCCAGCAGCCAAGAACTTAAAAGCTCCTACAATGAGCAGTTCTTC. This gives the protein CASSQELKSSYNEQFF.

The rearrangement joins TRBV7-9 to TRBJ2-7; unclear D gene. The germline gives CDR1 SEHNR, CDR2 FQNEAQ (reference sequence). The CDR3 is made up of 15 amino acids. V dropped 3 bases and J dropped 3 bases, with 15 bases sitting between them. Here the CDR3 reads CASSFRAGEDYEQYF. The CDR3 DNA reads as TGTGCCAGCAGCTTTAGGGCAGGAGAAGACTACGAGCAGTACTTC.

The rearrangement links TRBV24-1 to TRBJ2-1; 9 bases line up with TRBD2. CDR1 KGHDR and CDR2 SFDVKD come from the germline V gene. V lost 5 bases to trimming and J lost 0 bases; unmatched junction nucleotides: 13. The CDR3 covers 19 residues. CDR3 in DNA: TGTGCCACCAGTGGCCTCGGGCTAGCGGGGAGGAGCTCCTACAATGAGCAGTTCTTC. This codes for CATSGLGLAGRSSYNEQFF.

This chain uses TRBV18 with TRBJ2-3; maybe TRBD1 (7 bases). The CDR3 consists of 13 residues. The V gene lost 5 bases and the J gene lost 6 bases, with 12 bases spanning the gap. The germline V gene has CDR1 KGHSH and CDR2 LQKENI. CDR3 residues: CASSAGGGDTQYF. The CDR3 coding sequence is TGTGCCAGCTCAGCAGGGGGAGGTGATACGCAGTATTTT.

This chain uses TRBV6-1 with TRBJ2-1; no definite D call. The CDR3 sequence is 14 residues long. The germline V and J ends were trimmed by 1 base and 6 bases, with 10 bases remaining between them. The germline CDR1 and CDR2 sequences are MNHNS and SASEGT. The CDR3 region is CASSEGPFLNEQFF. Written as DNA, the CDR3 is TGTGCCAGCAGTGAAGGCCCTTTCCTCAATGAGCAGTTCTTC.

The chain recombines TRBV19 with TRBJ2-3; 9 bases are a match to TRBD1. The CDR3 is 15 residues long. The V gene's germline CDR1 is LNHDA and CDR2 SQIVND (reference sequence). J gave up 3 bases and V 7 bases, and 8 bases lay outside the gene matches. The CDR3 DNA follows: TGTGCCAGTACCCTACGGGACAGGGATACAGATACGCAGTATTTT. Translating gives CASTLRDRDTDTQYF.